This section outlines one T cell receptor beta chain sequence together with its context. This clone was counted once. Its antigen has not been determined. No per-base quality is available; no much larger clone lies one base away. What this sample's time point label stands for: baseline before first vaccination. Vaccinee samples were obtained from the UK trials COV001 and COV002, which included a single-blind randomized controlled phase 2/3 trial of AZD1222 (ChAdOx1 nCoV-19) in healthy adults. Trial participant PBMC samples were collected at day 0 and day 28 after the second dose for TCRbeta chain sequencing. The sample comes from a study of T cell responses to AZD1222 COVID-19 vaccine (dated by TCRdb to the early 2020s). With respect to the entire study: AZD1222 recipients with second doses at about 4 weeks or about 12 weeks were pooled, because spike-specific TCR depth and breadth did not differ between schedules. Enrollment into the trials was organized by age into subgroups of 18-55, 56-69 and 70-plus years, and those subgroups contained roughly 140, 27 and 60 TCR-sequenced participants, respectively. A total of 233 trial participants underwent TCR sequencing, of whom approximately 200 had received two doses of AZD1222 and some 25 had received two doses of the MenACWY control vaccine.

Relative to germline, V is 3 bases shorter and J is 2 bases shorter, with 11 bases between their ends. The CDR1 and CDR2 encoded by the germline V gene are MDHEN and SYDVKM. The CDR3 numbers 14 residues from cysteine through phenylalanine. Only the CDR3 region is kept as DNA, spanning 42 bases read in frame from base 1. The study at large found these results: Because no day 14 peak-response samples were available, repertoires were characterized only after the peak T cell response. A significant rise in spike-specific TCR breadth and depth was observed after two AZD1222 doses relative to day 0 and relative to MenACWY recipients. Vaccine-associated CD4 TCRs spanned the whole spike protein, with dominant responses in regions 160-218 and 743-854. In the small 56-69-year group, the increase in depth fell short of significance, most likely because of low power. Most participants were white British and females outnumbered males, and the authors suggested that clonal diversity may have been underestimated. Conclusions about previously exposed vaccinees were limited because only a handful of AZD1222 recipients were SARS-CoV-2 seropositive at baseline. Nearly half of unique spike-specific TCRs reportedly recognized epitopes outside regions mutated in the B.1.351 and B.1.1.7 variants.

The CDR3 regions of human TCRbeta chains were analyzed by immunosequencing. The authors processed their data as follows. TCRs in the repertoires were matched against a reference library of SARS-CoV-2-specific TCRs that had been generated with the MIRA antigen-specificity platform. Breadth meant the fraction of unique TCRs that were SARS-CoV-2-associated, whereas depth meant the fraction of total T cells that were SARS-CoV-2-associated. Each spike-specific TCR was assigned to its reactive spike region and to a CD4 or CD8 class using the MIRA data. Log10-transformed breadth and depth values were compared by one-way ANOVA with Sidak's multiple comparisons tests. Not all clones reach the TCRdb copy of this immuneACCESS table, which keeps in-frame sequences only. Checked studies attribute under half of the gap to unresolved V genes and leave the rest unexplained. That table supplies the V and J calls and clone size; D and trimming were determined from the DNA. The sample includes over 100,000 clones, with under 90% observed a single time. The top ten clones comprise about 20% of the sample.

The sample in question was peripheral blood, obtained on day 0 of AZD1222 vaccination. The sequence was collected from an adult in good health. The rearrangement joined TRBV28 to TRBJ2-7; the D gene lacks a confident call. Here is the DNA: TGTGCCAGCAGTTTGGGCACGTTAACCTACGAGCAGTACTTC. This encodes CASSLGTLTYEQYF.